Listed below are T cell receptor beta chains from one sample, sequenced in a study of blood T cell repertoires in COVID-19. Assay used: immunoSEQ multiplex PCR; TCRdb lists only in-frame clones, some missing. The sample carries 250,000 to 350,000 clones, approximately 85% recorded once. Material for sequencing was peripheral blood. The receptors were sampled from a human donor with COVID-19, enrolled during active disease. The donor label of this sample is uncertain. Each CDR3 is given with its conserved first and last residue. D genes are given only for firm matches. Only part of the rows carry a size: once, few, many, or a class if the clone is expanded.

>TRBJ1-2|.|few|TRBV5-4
CASSIYRDPANYGYTF
TGTGCCAGCAGCATTTACAGGGACCCAGCTAACTATGGCTACACCTTC
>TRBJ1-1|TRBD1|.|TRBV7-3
CASSSTGTGNTEAFF
TGTGCCAGCAGTTCAACCGGGACAGGGAACACTGAAGCTTTCTTT
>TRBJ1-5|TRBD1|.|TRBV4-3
CASSQSGGGQPQHF
TGCGCCAGCAGCCAGTCAGGGGGTGGACAGCCCCAGCATTTT
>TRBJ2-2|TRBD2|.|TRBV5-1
CASNPRAGGSGELFF
TGCGCCAGCAACCCTCGGGCGGGAGGCTCCGGGGAGCTGTTTTTT
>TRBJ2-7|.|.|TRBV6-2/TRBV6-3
CASNPLGAAGVYEQYF
TGTGCCAGCAACCCCTTGGGGGCTGCGGGGGTCTACGAGCAGTACTTC
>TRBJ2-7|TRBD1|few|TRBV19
CASSTPTGDEQYF
TGTGCCAGTAGTACCCCGACAGGGGACGAGCAGTACTTC
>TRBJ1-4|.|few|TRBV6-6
CASSWLGGGANEKLFF
TGTGCCAGCAGTTGGCTGGGGGGAGGTGCTAATGAAAAACTGTTTTTT
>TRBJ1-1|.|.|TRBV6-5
CASSYSNQGGTEAFF
TGTGCCAGCAGTTACTCGAATCAGGGAGGGACTGAAGCTTTCTTT
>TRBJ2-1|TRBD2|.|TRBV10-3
CAISATSGKGNEQFF
TGTGCCATCAGTGCCACTAGCGGGAAAGGCAATGAGCAGTTCTTC
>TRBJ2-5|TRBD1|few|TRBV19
CASSKTTDRGLTQYF
TGTGCCAGTAGTAAAACAACGGACAGGGGGCTGACCCAGTACTTC
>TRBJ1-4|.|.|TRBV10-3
CATSRATGTNEKLFF
TGTGCCACCTCCCGGGCTACAGGGACTAATGAAAAACTGTTTTTT
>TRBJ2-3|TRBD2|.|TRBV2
CASQLAGASDTQYF
TGTGCCAGCCAACTAGCGGGAGCTTCAGATACGCAGTATTTT
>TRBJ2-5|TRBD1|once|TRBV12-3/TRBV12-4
CASSLGQGGTQYF
TGTGCCAGCAGTTTGGGACAGGGAGGGACCCAGTACTTC
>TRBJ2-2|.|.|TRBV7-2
CASSPVGGAGELFF
TGTGCCAGCAGCCCTGTAGGAGGGGCCGGGGAGCTGTTTTTT
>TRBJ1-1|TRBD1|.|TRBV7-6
CASSKLTGENTEAFF
TGTGCCAGCAGCAAACTCACAGGGGAGAACACTGAAGCTTTCTTT
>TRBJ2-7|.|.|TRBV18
CASSSPLTPRSYEQYF
TGTGCCAGCTCGTCCCCGCTTACTCCGCGCTCCTACGAGCAGTACTTC
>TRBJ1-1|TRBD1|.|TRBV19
CASRRQGLATEAFF
TGTGCCAGTAGACGACAGGGTTTGGCCACTGAAGCTTTCTTT
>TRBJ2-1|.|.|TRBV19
CASSRAEIGSNEQFF
TGTGCCAGTAGTAGGGCCGAGATTGGGAGCAATGAGCAGTTCTTC
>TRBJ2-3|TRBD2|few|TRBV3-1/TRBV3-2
CASSQHPSGSTQYF
TGTGCCAGCAGCCAGCATCCTAGCGGGAGTACGCAGTATTTT
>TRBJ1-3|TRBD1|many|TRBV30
CAYEQGGGNTIYF
TGTGCATATGAACAGGGGGGAGGAAACACCATATATTTT
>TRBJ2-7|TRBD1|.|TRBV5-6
CASSLARGTGTYEQYF
TGTGCCAGCAGCTTGGCCCGGGGGACAGGGACCTACGAGCAGTACTTC
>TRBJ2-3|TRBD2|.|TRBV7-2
CASSREAGLTDTQYF
TGTGCCAGCAGTCGGGAAGCGGGACTCACAGATACGCAGTATTTT
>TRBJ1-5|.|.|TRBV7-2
CASSLTTGLNNQPQHF
TGTGCCAGCAGCCTAACCACGGGACTGAACAATCAGCCCCAGCATTTT
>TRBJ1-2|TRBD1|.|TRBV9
CASSARTGYDYTF
TGTGCCAGCAGCGCACGGACAGGATATGACTACACCTTC
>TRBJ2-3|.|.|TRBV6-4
CASSASLLGADTQYF
TGTGCCAGCAGTGCCTCCCTTTTGGGAGCAGATACGCAGTATTTT
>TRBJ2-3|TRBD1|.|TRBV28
CASRLPQIGQGRTDTQYF
TGTGCCAGCAGACTGCCACAAATTGGACAGGGGAGGACAGATACGCAGTATTTT
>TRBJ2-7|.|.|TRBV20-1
CSARRDYEQYF
TGCAGTGCTAGGCGGGACTACGAGCAGTACTTC
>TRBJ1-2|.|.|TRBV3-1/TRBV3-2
CASTIGGLNYGYTF
TGTGCCAGCACCATCGGGGGGTTGAACTATGGCTACACCTTC
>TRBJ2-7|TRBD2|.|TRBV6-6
CASSPVAGGPEQYF
TGTGCCAGCAGTCCAGTAGCGGGTGGGCCGGAGCAGTACTTC
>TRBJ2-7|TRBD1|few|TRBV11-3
CASSRSGQGTEQYF
TGTGCCAGCAGCCGAAGCGGACAGGGGACGGAGCAGTACTTC
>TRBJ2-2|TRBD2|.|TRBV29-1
CSVSPSGKNTGELFF
TGCAGCGTCTCCCCTAGCGGGAAGAACACCGGGGAGCTGTTTTTT
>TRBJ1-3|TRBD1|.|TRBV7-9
CASTVPQGASSGNTIYF
TGTGCCAGCACCGTACCACAGGGGGCGAGCTCTGGAAACACCATATATTTT
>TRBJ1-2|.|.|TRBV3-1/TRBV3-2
CASSQAGYGYTF
TGTGCCAGCAGCCAAGCGGGATATGGCTACACCTTC
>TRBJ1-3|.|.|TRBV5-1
CASSAEFSTIYF
TGCGCCAGCAGCGCGGAGTTTAGCACCATATATTTT
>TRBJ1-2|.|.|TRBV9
CASSRTQTDRFYGYTF
TGTGCCAGCAGCAGAACGCAGACAGACAGGTTCTATGGCTACACCTTC
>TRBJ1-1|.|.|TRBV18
CASSPTNTEAFF
TGTGCCAGCTCACCTACTAACACTGAAGCTTTCTTT
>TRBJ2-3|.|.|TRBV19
CASSIPGTGDTQYF
TGTGCCAGTAGTATACCGGGTACGGGAGATACGCAGTATTTT
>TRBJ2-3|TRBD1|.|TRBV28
CATEPGQGGDTQYF
TGTGCCACGGAACCGGGACAGGGAGGAGATACGCAGTATTTT
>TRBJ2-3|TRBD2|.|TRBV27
CASSSLAGVAADTQYF
TGTGCCAGCAGTTCCCTAGCGGGAGTTGCTGCAGATACGCAGTATTTT
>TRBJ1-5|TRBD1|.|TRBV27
CASSLSGQSNQPQHF
TGTGCCAGCAGTTTATCGGGACAGAGCAATCAGCCCCAGCATTTT
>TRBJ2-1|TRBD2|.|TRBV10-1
CASRDRLAGSSYNEQFF
TGCGCCAGCAGAGACCGACTAGCGGGGAGCTCCTACAATGAGCAGTTCTTC
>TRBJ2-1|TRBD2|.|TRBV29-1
CSVKTAGAYNEQFF
TGCAGCGTCAAAACCGCGGGAGCCTACAATGAGCAGTTCTTC
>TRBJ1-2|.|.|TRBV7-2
CASTPLETYGYTF
TGTGCCAGCACGCCGCTGGAGACCTATGGCTACACCTTC
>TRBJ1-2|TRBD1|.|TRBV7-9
CASSQDRGRLDYGYTF
TGTGCCAGCAGCCAGGACAGGGGGCGCTTAGACTATGGCTACACCTTC
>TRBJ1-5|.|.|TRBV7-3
CASSISQGQPQHF
TGTGCCAGCAGCATTTCACAGGGACAGCCCCAGCATTTT